A selection of T cell receptor beta chains follows, all from one sample in a study of cytomegalovirus exposure and HLA in healthy donors. Sequencing used immunoSEQ multiplex PCR; TCRdb keeps in-frame clones, though not all of them. The table shows 95,000 to 110,000 clones, with 75% to 85% occurring only once. What was sequenced was PBMCs. These TCRs come from a woman under 30 in good health and CMV-seropositive. Both conserved end residues are part of each CDR3. The D gene is left open where the match is weak. Size is omitted from some rows. Given values are once, few, many or a class for expanded clones.

v_gene,abundance,j_gene,d_gene,CDR3nt,CDR3aa
TRBV4-1,few,TRBJ1-1,TRBD1,TGCGCCAGCAGCCTAGGACAGGGTGTAAGGGAGGCTTTCTTT,CASSLGQGVREAFF
TRBV6-1,NA,TRBJ2-3,NA,TGTGCCAGCAGGTATTCGGAGACAGATACGCAGTATTTT,CASRYSETDTQYF
TRBV5-5,NA,TRBJ1-2,NA,TGTGCCAGCAGCTTGGCCTCGGCAGGGGCGTCCAACTATGGCTACACCTTC,CASSLASAGASNYGYTF
TRBV19,NA,TRBJ2-1,TRBD2,TGTGCCAGTAGTATCTTCTTAGCGGGAGGGCCTTCGGACAATGAGCAGTTCTTC,CASSIFLAGGPSDNEQFF
TRBV25-1,NA,TRBJ1-2,NA,TGTGCCAGCAGTGAAGAGGGAGCCTACTATGGCTACACCTTC,CASSEEGAYYGYTF
TRBV27,few,TRBJ2-1,NA,TGTGCCAGCAGCGGAGGGAGACAGGGCTACAATGAGCAGTTCTTC,CASSGGRQGYNEQFF
TRBV14,NA,TRBJ1-1,TRBD1,TGTGCCAGCAGCCAAAGGACAGGGGGTTATTCTGAAGCTTTCTTT,CASSQRTGGYSEAFF
TRBV5-4,NA,TRBJ2-3,TRBD1,TGTGCCAGCAGCCCCGGACAGGGCCCAGATACGCAGTATTTT,CASSPGQGPDTQYF
TRBV6-6,NA,TRBJ2-7,NA,TGTGCCAGCAGTTTACAGGGCGCTCTAGACGAGCAGTACTTC,CASSLQGALDEQYF
TRBV29-1,NA,TRBJ2-3,NA,TGCAGCGTTGAGGCACGGGGCACAGATACGCAGTATTTT,CSVEARGTDTQYF
TRBV28,NA,TRBJ1-4,NA,TGTGCCAGCAGTTTGCAGGCTAATGAAAAACTGTTTTTT,CASSLQANEKLFF
TRBV6-5,NA,TRBJ1-1,NA,TGTGCCAGCAGTTATGGGGCAGAGAACACTGAAGCTTTCTTT,CASSYGAENTEAFF
TRBV10-3,once,TRBJ1-2,NA,TGTGCCATCAGTGACGTGGGAGATGGCTACACCTTC,CAISDVGDGYTF
TRBV7-9,NA,TRBJ1-4,TRBD1,TGTGCCAGCAGCGAGTCTCACAGGGGGCTCGGAGAAAAACTGTTTTTT,CASSESHRGLGEKLFF
TRBV7-9,NA,TRBJ2-3,TRBD2,TGTGCCAGCAGTTCCGGACTAGCGGCCCCGGAAACTCACACAGATACGCAGTATTTT,CASSSGLAAPETHTDTQYF
TRBV19,NA,TRBJ2-1,NA,TGTGCCAGTAGTATAACCCAGATGAATGAGCAGTTCTTC,CASSITQMNEQFF
TRBV7-7,NA,TRBJ2-7,TRBD1,TGTGCTAGCAGCTTAGGGACAGGGCCTTACGAGCAGTACTTC,CASSLGTGPYEQYF
TRBV9,once,TRBJ2-5,TRBD1,TGTGCCAGCAGCGGTGGGACAGGGTGGTCGGAGACCCAGTACTTC,CASSGGTGWSETQYF
TRBV7-9,NA,TRBJ1-5,TRBD1,TGTGCGAGCAGCTGGACAGGGGGGAGCAATCAGCCCCAGCATTTT,CASSWTGGSNQPQHF
TRBV5-4,NA,TRBJ2-5,NA,TGTGCCAGCAGCTTGGAATTAGGGGAAGAGACCCAGTACTTC,CASSLELGEETQYF
TRBV5-1,NA,TRBJ2-5,NA,TGCGCCAGCAGCTTGTCGGGGGAGGAGACCCAGTACTTC,CASSLSGEETQYF
TRBV27,few,TRBJ2-4,NA,TGTGCCAGCTATCCAAATTTACTAGCCAAAAACATTCAGTACTTC,CASYPNLLAKNIQYF